The T cell receptor (beta chain) described here comes from a study of blood T cell repertoires in COVID-19. Authors' methods: Reference gene primer amplification yielded estimated nucleated cell counts. Assay: immunoSEQ multiplex PCR; the TCRdb copy retains only in-frame clones and omits some. That table gives V, J and clone size, and the DNA gave D and trimming. Of 290,000 or so clones in the sample, approximately 86% were seen once. CDR1 is MNHNY, CDR2 SVGAGI, per germline (reference sequence). CDR3 length equals 15 residues. After removal of 6 bases from V and 3 bases from J, the junction contained 7 bases not matched to a gene.

Sequencing was performed on PBMCs or T cells enriched from blood (not recorded which). The source of this sequence is a young woman who had recovered from COVID-19. This chain joins TRBV6-6 and TRBJ1-5; 8 bases are a match to TRBD1. The CDR3 nucleotides read TGTGCCAGCAGCCCGCCGGACAGGGTCAATCAGCCCCAGCATTTT. Translated, it gives CASSPPDRVNQPQHF.